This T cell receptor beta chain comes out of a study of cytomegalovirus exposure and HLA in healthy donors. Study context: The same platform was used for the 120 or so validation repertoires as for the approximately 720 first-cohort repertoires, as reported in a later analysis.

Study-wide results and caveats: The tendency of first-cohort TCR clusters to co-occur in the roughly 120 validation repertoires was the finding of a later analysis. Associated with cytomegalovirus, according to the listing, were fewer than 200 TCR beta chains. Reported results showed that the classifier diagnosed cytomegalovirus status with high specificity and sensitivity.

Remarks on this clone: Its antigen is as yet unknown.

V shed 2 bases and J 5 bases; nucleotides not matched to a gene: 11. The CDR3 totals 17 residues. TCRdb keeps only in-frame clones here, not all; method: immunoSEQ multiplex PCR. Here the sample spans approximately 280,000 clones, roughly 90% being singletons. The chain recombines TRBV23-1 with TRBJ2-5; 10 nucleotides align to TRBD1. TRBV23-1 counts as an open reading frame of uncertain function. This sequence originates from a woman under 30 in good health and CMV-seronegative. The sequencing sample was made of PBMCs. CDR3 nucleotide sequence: TGCGCCAGCAGTCAACCAGACAGGGGGCAGGTTCTGGAGACCCAGTACTTC. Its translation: CASSQPDRGQVLETQYF.